Listed below are T cell receptor beta chains from one sample, sequenced in a study of cytomegalovirus exposure and HLA in healthy donors. Profiled with immunoSEQ multiplex PCR; TCRdb holds only in-frame clones, not every one. The profile covers around 69,000 clones, with over 95% appearing a single time and 4.5% taken by the ten largest. Sequences were obtained from PBMCs. The receptor set was obtained from a woman younger than 35 in good health and CMV-seropositive. Each CDR3 is given with its conserved first and last residue. The order of the fields is CDR3 DNA, CDR3 protein, clone size, J gene, D gene, V gene. A D gene is named only where the DNA matches it firmly. Clone size is shown for a subset of rows, as once, few, many or a class of expanded clone.

DNA: TGTGCCAGCAGCTTGGGTACCCTTAGCTCCTACGAGCAGTACTTC; CDR3: CASSLGTLSSYEQYF; size: few; J: TRBJ2-7; D: -; V: TRBV5-4
DNA: TGTGCCAGCAGCTGGAGGACAGGACGGTACGAGCAGTACTTC; CDR3: CASSWRTGRYEQYF; size: -; J: TRBJ2-7; D: TRBD1; V: TRBV5-6
DNA: TGTGCCTGGAGCCCGGGGACTAGCGGCATCACCGGGGAGCTGTTTTTT; CDR3: CAWSPGTSGITGELFF; size: -; J: TRBJ2-2; D: TRBD2; V: TRBV30
DNA: TGTGCCAGCAGCCCTCAGGGGGCGCAGACAGATACGCAGTATTTT; CDR3: CASSPQGAQTDTQYF; size: -; J: TRBJ2-3; D: TRBD1; V: TRBV9
DNA: TGTGCCAGCAGTTTAGCGGGCTACGAGCAGTACTTC; CDR3: CASSLAGYEQYF; size: -; J: TRBJ2-7; D: -; V: TRBV27
DNA: TGCGCCAGCAGTCAATCTACAGAAACCTACGAGCAGTACTTC; CDR3: CASSQSTETYEQYF; size: -; J: TRBJ2-7; D: -; V: TRBV23-1
DNA: TGTGCCAGCTCCCCCCGAGCGGGAAAGCCCTTCTCTGGGGCCAACGTCCTGACTTTC; CDR3: CASSPRAGKPFSGANVLTF; size: -; J: TRBJ2-6; D: TRBD2; V: TRBV18
DNA: TGTGCCAGCAGCTTATTCACACAAACTAACTACAATGAGCAGTTCTTC; CDR3: CASSLFTQTNYNEQFF; size: -; J: TRBJ2-1; D: -; V: TRBV7-8
DNA: TGTGCCAGCAGTGAACAGGGGGCCCAAGAGACCCAGTACTTC; CDR3: CASSEQGAQETQYF; size: -; J: TRBJ2-5; D: TRBD1; V: TRBV27
DNA: TGTGCCAGCAGTTTCTTCTCCAGGGGCACTGAAGCTTTCTTT; CDR3: CASSFFSRGTEAFF; size: -; J: TRBJ1-1; D: -; V: TRBV28
DNA: TGTGCCAGCAGCTTTGGGGACAGGGAAAATGAAAAACTGTTTTTT; CDR3: CASSFGDRENEKLFF; size: -; J: TRBJ1-4; D: TRBD1; V: TRBV5-6
DNA: TGTGCCAGCAGTTCGGCCCGGGAAGTCTATGGCTACACCTTC; CDR3: CASSSAREVYGYTF; size: -; J: TRBJ1-2; D: -; V: TRBV5-4
DNA: TGTGCCAGCAGCCCCCTTTTAGAGCCGAAAGAGACCCAGTACTTC; CDR3: CASSPLLEPKETQYF; size: -; J: TRBJ2-5; D: -; V: TRBV7-9
DNA: TGTGCCAGCAGCCGACCGGGACTAGCAGATTACGAGCAGTACTTC; CDR3: CASSRPGLADYEQYF; size: -; J: TRBJ2-7; D: TRBD2; V: TRBV7-2
DNA: TGCAGCGTTGCCACAGGGGGGGTTACGGAGCAGTACTTC; CDR3: CSVATGGVTEQYF; size: -; J: TRBJ2-7; D: -; V: TRBV29-1
DNA: TGTGCCACCAGCAGCAGGAACCCGAGCTCCTACAATGAGCAGTTCTTC; CDR3: CATSSRNPSSYNEQFF; size: -; J: TRBJ2-1; D: -; V: TRBV15
DNA: TGTGCCAGCAGCACGGGGACTAGCCGGAGGGCAGATACGCAGTATTTT; CDR3: CASSTGTSRRADTQYF; size: once; J: TRBJ2-3; D: TRBD2; V: TRBV7-3
DNA: TGCGCCAGCAGCCAGATTAGCGGGGATAGCACAGATACGCAGTATTTT; CDR3: CASSQISGDSTDTQYF; size: -; J: TRBJ2-3; D: TRBD2; V: TRBV4-1
DNA: TGTGCCAGCAGCGGGTACAGGGAGAGGGGCCACGAGCAGTACTTC; CDR3: CASSGYRERGHEQYF; size: -; J: TRBJ2-7; D: -; V: TRBV9
DNA: TGTGCCAGCAGCGGCGGGACTAGCGGGCCGAACACCGGGGAGCTGTTTTTT; CDR3: CASSGGTSGPNTGELFF; size: -; J: TRBJ2-2; D: TRBD2; V: TRBV11-2
DNA: TGTGCCATCAGTGAGTCGCTAGCGGGAGAATTCGATACGCAGTATTTT; CDR3: CAISESLAGEFDTQYF; size: once; J: TRBJ2-3; D: TRBD2; V: TRBV10-3
DNA: TGTGCCAGCAGCCTTCAGGGCTCGGAGACCCAGTACTTC; CDR3: CASSLQGSETQYF; size: -; J: TRBJ2-5; D: -; V: TRBV14
DNA: TGTGCCGCGACGGCAGGGTCGTCCTACGAGCAGTACTTC; CDR3: CAATAGSSYEQYF; size: -; J: TRBJ2-7; D: -; V: TRBV6-6
DNA: TGTGCCAGCTGTCCCCAGGGGGGCTACGAGCAGTACTTC; CDR3: CASCPQGGYEQYF; size: -; J: TRBJ2-7; D: -; V: TRBV14
DNA: TGTGCCAGCAGCCAAGAGGGGCCCCTAGCGAGAGCCAACAATGAGCAGTTCTTC; CDR3: CASSQEGPLARANNEQFF; size: -; J: TRBJ2-1; D: -; V: TRBV14
DNA: TGTGCCAGCAGCTCCGGGTACCATCAGTACTTC; CDR3: CASSSGYHQYF; size: -; J: TRBJ2-7; D: -; V: TRBV5-4
DNA: TGCGCCAGCAGCACCCAGGGGGCTGGCTCCTACAATGAGCAGTTCTTC; CDR3: CASSTQGAGSYNEQFF; size: once; J: TRBJ2-1; D: TRBD1; V: TRBV5-1
DNA: TGTGCCAGCAGCTTACCCTCCCTGGGACTAGCGGGTCCAGATACGCAGTATTTT; CDR3: CASSLPSLGLAGPDTQYF; size: -; J: TRBJ2-3; D: TRBD2; V: TRBV7-8
DNA: TGTGCCAGCGCCTTCACTTCTAGGTTTTATCAGCCCCAGCATTTT; CDR3: CASAFTSRFYQPQHF; size: -; J: TRBJ1-5; D: -; V: TRBV19
DNA: TGTGCCAGCAGCTTGGAGGGGTTCACAGATACGCAGTATTTT; CDR3: CASSLEGFTDTQYF; size: -; J: TRBJ2-3; D: -; V: TRBV5-4
DNA: TGTGCCAGTAGTATACAACAGGGGGGAAATCAGCCCCAGCATTTT; CDR3: CASSIQQGGNQPQHF; size: -; J: TRBJ1-5; D: TRBD1; V: TRBV19
DNA: TGTGCCAGCTCGCCCTTAGCGGGAGGGCCCCACGAGCAGTACTTC; CDR3: CASSPLAGGPHEQYF; size: -; J: TRBJ2-7; D: TRBD2; V: TRBV27
DNA: TGTGGAGTCAATGAGCAGTTCTTC; CDR3: CGVNEQFF; size: -; J: TRBJ2-1; D: -; V: TRBV30
DNA: TGTGCCAGTAGAACTAAGGGGAATCAGCCCCAGCATTTT; CDR3: CASRTKGNQPQHF; size: -; J: TRBJ1-5; D: -; V: TRBV19
DNA: TGTGCCAGCCAGACAGGGGGGGGAGAGACCCAGTACTTC; CDR3: CASQTGGGETQYF; size: -; J: TRBJ2-5; D: TRBD1; V: TRBV27
DNA: TGTGCCAGCAGCGTAGGAAGACAGGGCTTCTATGGCTACACCTTC; CDR3: CASSVGRQGFYGYTF; size: once; J: TRBJ1-2; D: TRBD1; V: TRBV9
DNA: TGTGCCAGCAGTCCCGGGACACAATTGAGATATGAGCAGTTCTTC; CDR3: CASSPGTQLRYEQFF; size: -; J: TRBJ2-1; D: -; V: TRBV28
DNA: TGTGCCAGCAGTGACCAGACAGGGAACGAGCAGTACTTC; CDR3: CASSDQTGNEQYF; size: once; J: TRBJ2-7; D: TRBD1; V: TRBV2
DNA: TGTGCCAGCAGCCCCCGGGACAGGGCTAATGAAAAACTGTTTTTT; CDR3: CASSPRDRANEKLFF; size: -; J: TRBJ1-4; D: TRBD1; V: TRBV7-9
DNA: TGTGCCAGCAGTGAACTCGGGGCCAACGTCCTGACTTTC; CDR3: CASSELGANVLTF; size: once; J: TRBJ2-6; D: -; V: TRBV6-1
DNA: TGTGCCAGCAGTTTAGGTGGGGCGGGAGGGCTCTACAATGAGCAGTTCTTC; CDR3: CASSLGGAGGLYNEQFF; size: -; J: TRBJ2-1; D: TRBD2; V: TRBV28
DNA: TGTGCCAGCAGTTATGGACAGGGAAGCAATCAGCCCCAGCATTTT; CDR3: CASSYGQGSNQPQHF; size: -; J: TRBJ1-5; D: TRBD1; V: TRBV6-6
DNA: TGTGCCAGCAGTGGCTCAGCAGGGGAATTCGCTGAAGCTTTCTTT; CDR3: CASSGSAGEFAEAFF; size: -; J: TRBJ1-1; D: -; V: TRBV25-1
DNA: TGTGCCAGCAGCTTAACGGCGGGAGGGCCCTACGAGCAGTACTTC; CDR3: CASSLTAGGPYEQYF; size: -; J: TRBJ2-7; D: TRBD2; V: TRBV7-2
DNA: TGTGCCAGCAGCTCAATCTCGGGGGTGAAGTGGTACGAGCAGTACTTC; CDR3: CASSSISGVKWYEQYF; size: -; J: TRBJ2-7; D: -; V: TRBV5-5
DNA: TGCGCCAGCAGCTGGGGGGACAGTGTTAACACCGGGGAGCTGTTTTTT; CDR3: CASSWGDSVNTGELFF; size: -; J: TRBJ2-2; D: -; V: TRBV5-1
DNA: TGCGCCAGCAGTCAAAGGGGTTTCGACACCGGGGAGCTGTTTTTT; CDR3: CASSQRGFDTGELFF; size: -; J: TRBJ2-2; D: -; V: TRBV23-1
DNA: TGTGCCAGCAGCTCATATTCGATAGGGGGCGCCGACTATGGCTACACCTTC; CDR3: CASSSYSIGGADYGYTF; size: -; J: TRBJ1-2; D: TRBD1; V: TRBV7-8
DNA: TGTGCCAGCAGCCTCGGGGGGGGGCAGTATTTT; CDR3: CASSLGGGQYF; size: once; J: TRBJ2-3; D: TRBD2; V: TRBV14
DNA: TGTGCCAGCAGCCCCTTGCGGGAGGGCCGGGGTGAGCAGTTCTTC; CDR3: CASSPLREGRGEQFF; size: -; J: TRBJ2-1; D: TRBD2; V: TRBV7-9
DNA: TGCGCCAGCAGCGTGGGACATTCATCCTACGAGCAGTACTTC; CDR3: CASSVGHSSYEQYF; size: -; J: TRBJ2-7; D: -; V: TRBV5-1
DNA: TGTGCCAGCAGTTTTTCTGTGAGGGTTTCCACAGATACGCAGTATTTT; CDR3: CASSFSVRVSTDTQYF; size: -; J: TRBJ2-3; D: -; V: TRBV6-5
DNA: TGTGCCTGGACCCTAAAACACCGGGACAGGGGGCGCAATGAGCAGTTCTTC; CDR3: CAWTLKHRDRGRNEQFF; size: -; J: TRBJ2-1; D: TRBD1; V: TRBV30
DNA: TGTGCCAGCAGCTTAGAGCTAGCGGGGGCGGATACGCAGTATTTT; CDR3: CASSLELAGADTQYF; size: -; J: TRBJ2-3; D: TRBD2; V: TRBV7-9
DNA: TGTGCCAGCAGCTTGGGGACTTCAAGCTCCTACGAGCAGTACTTC; CDR3: CASSLGTSSSYEQYF; size: -; J: TRBJ2-7; D: -; V: TRBV5-4